The 31 T cell receptor beta chains below come from one sample, sequenced in a study of T cell changes during pregnancy in multiple sclerosis. Clones were sequenced by immunoSEQ multiplex PCR, and TCRdb holds only the in-frame ones, with some missing. The data hold 13,000 to 15,000 clones, with more than 80% observed a single time. This specimen was peripheral blood, taken in the second trimester of pregnancy. The receptors stem from a female donor in good health, enrolled as a control in a pregnancy study.

This clone has only one observation. This sequence joins TRBV7-9 and TRBJ2-1, with a possible D match to TRBD1 (5 bases). Germline CDR1 and CDR2: SEHNR and FQNEAQ (reference sequence). The CDR3 is made up of 15 amino acids. The V end lost 3 bases, the J end lost 0 bases, and 9 bases lay between the germline ends. The CDR3: CASSLGLPSYNEQFF. As DNA, the CDR3 is TGTGCCAGCAGCTTGGGGCTACCCTCCTACAATGAGCAGTTCTTC.

V gene TRBV7-9 combines with J gene TRBJ2-3; TRBD2 matches at 12 bases. CDR3 length equals 16 residues. In germline, CDR1 is SEHNR, CDR2 FQNEAQ (reference sequence). Germline trimming cut 5 bases from V and 2 bases from J; bases unmatched to any gene: 5. The CDR3 loop reads CASSTRTSGNTDTQYF. The CDR3 nucleotides are TGTGCCAGCAGCACCCGGACTAGCGGGAACACAGATACGCAGTATTTT.

The gene calls are TRBV11-1 and TRBJ2-1; 9 bases agree with TRBD1. Trimming at V came to 5 bases and at J to 6 bases, leaving 5 bases not matched to a gene. CDR1 SGHAT and CDR2 FQDESV come from the germline V gene (reference sequence). This CDR3 has 14 amino acids. The CDR3 nucleotides read TGTGCCAGCAGCCCCCGGGACAGGGCCAATGAGCAGTTCTTC. Amino acids: CASSPRDRANEQFF.

The J gene is TRBJ2-1, the V gene TRBV11-3, with TRBD2 identical over 13 bases. The CDR3 is 17 residues long. Trimming cost V 0 bases and J 10 bases; bases outside gene matches: 9. The germline CDR1 and CDR2 sequences are SGHNT and YENEEA. CDR3 DNA: TGTGCCAGCAGCTTAGATCGACTAGCGGGAGGTAGTCGCGAGCAGTTCTTC. Translation: CASSLDRLAGGSREQFF.

This sequence joins TRBV9 and TRBJ1-1, with TRBD1 as a possible D gene (5 bases). The CDR3 runs to 15 residues. The V gene's germline CDR1 is SGDLS and CDR2 YYNGEE. V was shortened by 0 bases and J by 4 bases, with 13 bases between the two germline ends. This CDR3 reads CASSVAGGGGTEAFF. For the CDR3, the DNA is TGTGCCAGCAGCGTAGCGGGGGGAGGCGGCACTGAAGCTTTCTTT. Based on the CDR3 plus reference TRBV9 and TRBJ1-1, the full variable domain is DSGVTQTPKHLITATGQRVTLRCSPRSGDLSVYWYQQSLDQGLQFLIQYYNGEERAKGNILERFSAQQFPDLHSELNLSSLELGDSALYFCASSVAGGGGTEAFFGQGTRLTVV.

This chain connects TRBV7-2 to TRBJ2-1; 10 positions agree with TRBD2. J was trimmed by 2 bases and V by 4 bases; bases with no gene match: 11. This CDR3 is 18 amino acids long. Per the germline V gene, CDR1 is SGHTA and CDR2 is FQGNSA. CDR3 DNA sequence: TGTGCCAGCAGCTACCCTGGGACTAGCGAAACCCCCTACAATGAGCAGTTCTTC. Its protein product is CASSYPGTSETPYNEQFF. The full variable domain, completed using reference TRBV7-2 and TRBJ2-1, is GAGVSQSPSNKVTEKGKDVELRCDPISGHTALYWYRQSLGQGLEFLIYFQGNSAPDKSGLPSDRFSAERTGGSVSTLTIQRTQQEDSAVYLCASSYPGTSETPYNEQFFGPGTRLTVL.

The chain links TRBV27 to TRBJ1-4; D perhaps matches TRBD1 (6 bases). Trimming took off 3 bases at V and 8 bases at J, with 10 bases between the two ends. This CDR3 comprises 13 residues. Germline CDR1 and CDR2: MNHEY and SMNVEV (reference sequence). This chain's CDR3 is CASSFWGGEKLFF. DNA for the CDR3: TGTGCCAGCAGTTTCTGGGGGGGCGAAAAACTGTTTTTT.

The chain is built from TRBV19 and TRBJ2-2, with D perhaps TRBD2 (5 bases). V gave up 1 base and J gave up 7 bases, with 13 bases separating them. The CDR3 spans 15 residues. The germline V gene has CDR1 LNHDA and CDR2 SQIVND (reference sequence). The chain's CDR3 is CASSIGGLVYGELFF. The CDR3 nucleotides are TGTGCCAGTAGTATAGGAGGGCTAGTCTACGGGGAGCTGTTTTTT.

V is TRBV20-1 and J is TRBJ1-4; D not resolved. The CDR3 extends over 11 amino acids. Germline V gives CDR1 DFQATT, CDR2 SNEGSKA (reference sequence). V was trimmed by 4 bases and J by 8 bases, leaving 8 bases between them. CDR3 in DNA: TGCAGTGCTAACTACCTAGAAAAACTGTTTTTT. Protein: CSANYLEKLFF.

The CDR3 nucleotides read TGTGCCAGCAGCCCAGACAGGGGCAATTCACCCCTCCACTTT. Its protein product is CASSPDRGNSPLHF. The V gene is TRBV7-2, the J gene TRBJ1-6, with TRBD1 matching over 8 bases. This CDR3 has 14 amino acids. CDR1 and CDR2 from the germline V gene are SGHTA and FQGNSA. Unmatched junction bases numbered 4, after V lost 5 bases and J lost 7 bases.

The chain has TRBV11-3 and TRBJ2-7; D uncertain. The CDR3 length is 12 residues. Germline assignment: CDR1 SGHNT and CDR2 YENEEA. Trimming took 5 bases from V and 3 from J, leaving 8 bases between them. For the CDR3, the DNA is TGTGCCAGCAGCCGGTTCGGCTACGAGCAGTACTTC. It codes for CASSRFGYEQYF.

CDR3 sequence: CASSQDRDSYEQYF. The CDR3 coding sequence is TGCGCCAGCAGCCAAGATCGGGACAGCTACGAGCAGTACTTC. The chain combines TRBV4-1 with TRBJ2-7; 7 bases agree with TRBD1. The CDR3 contains 14 residues. The germline V gene has CDR1 MGHRA and CDR2 YSYEKL. After removal of 0 bases from V and 3 bases from J, the junction contained 2 bases not matched to a gene.

The V and J genes are TRBV2 and TRBJ1-2, with TRBD1 identical over 7 bases. CDR1 SNHLY and CDR2 FYNNEI come from the germline V gene. Trimming at V came to 2 bases and at J to 4 bases, leaving 7 bases not matched to a gene. There are 15 residues in the CDR3. CDR3 sequence: CASSENRGAIYGYTF. DNA of the CDR3: TGTGCCAGCAGTGAAAACAGGGGAGCTATCTATGGCTACACCTTC.

V is TRBV7-2 and J is TRBJ1-4; possibly TRBD1 for D (6 bases). The germline gives CDR1 SGHTA, CDR2 FQGNSA. This CDR3 comprises 14 residues. Trimming shortened V by 5 bases and J by 9 bases, and 16 bases separated the two germline ends. This CDR3 is CASSDRDTIQKLFF. The DNA of the CDR3 is TGTGCCAGCAGCGACCGGGACACTATTCAAAAACTGTTTTTT. The full variable domain, its missing parts supplied by reference TRBV7-2 and TRBJ1-4, is GAGVSQSPSNKVTEKGKDVELRCDPISGHTALYWYRQSLGQGLEFLIYFQGNSAPDKSGLPSDRFSAERTGGSVSTLTIQRTQQEDSAVYLCASSDRDTIQKLFFGSGTQLSVL.

V usage is TRBV19 and J usage is TRBJ1-2, with unresolved D. V lost 5 bases, J lost 8 bases, and 15 bases lay in between. The CDR3 consists of 13 residues. Germline CDR1 reads LNHDA; CDR2 reads SQIVND (reference sequence). The CDR3 region has the DNA TGTGCCAGTAGTCTTTGGGCAGAGGGAGGCTACACCTTC. Protein product: CASSLWAEGGYTF.

J is TRBJ1-1 and V is TRBV18; TRBD1 aligns across 7 bases. Germline CDR1 reads KGHSH; CDR2 reads LQKENI. The CDR3 loop spans 14 amino acids. Unmatched junction bases numbered 3, after V lost 2 bases and J lost 3 bases. Written as DNA, the CDR3 is TGTGCCAGCTCACCAACAACAGGGGACACTGAAGCTTTCTTT. It specifies CASSPTTGDTEAFF.

There are a few counts of this clone. This sequence joins TRBV15 and TRBJ1-2; 10 nucleotides match TRBD1. CDR1 is LNHNV, CDR2 YYDKDF, per germline (reference sequence). CDR3 size: 18 residues. Trimming removed 0 bases from V and 0 bases from J; junction bases left unmatched: 7. Written as DNA, the CDR3 is TGTGCCACCAGCAGAGATTACGCGACAGGGGGCTCTAACTATGGCTACACCTTC. It is translated as CATSRDYATGGSNYGYTF.

This CDR3 is CASRRNRDRDNYGYTF. In nucleotides, the CDR3 is TGTGCCAGCAGGCGAAACCGGGACAGGGATAACTATGGCTACACCTTC. The V call is TRBV6-6, the J call TRBJ1-2, with 9 bases identical to TRBD1. Germline V gene data show CDR1 as MNHNY and CDR2 as SVGAGI (reference sequence). J lost 1 base, V lost 6 bases, and 9 bases had no gene match. This CDR3 is 16 amino acids long.

The genes are TRBV9 and TRBJ2-7, with TRBD1 as a possible D gene (6 bases). Germline loops: CDR1 SGDLS, CDR2 YYNGEE. This CDR3 is 13 amino acids long. V was clipped by 3 bases and J by 3 bases, with 10 bases between them. CDR3 DNA: TGTGCCAGCAGCGGTACAGGGTTCTACGAGCAGTACTTC. It translates to CASSGTGFYEQYF.

The chain uses TRBV27 and TRBJ2-1; D is possibly TRBD2 (5 bases). The CDR3 is 14 amino acids. The germline CDR1 and CDR2 sequences are MNHEY and SMNVEV (reference sequence). Trimming removed 5 bases from V and 7 bases from J, with 15 bases in between. The CDR3 here is CASSQDSSWNEQFF. In DNA, the CDR3 is TGTGCCAGCAGTCAGGACTCGTCCTGGAATGAGCAGTTCTTC.

This chain joins TRBV18 and TRBJ2-3; 7 nucleotides agree with TRBD1. V lost 1 base and J lost 2; bases outside the gene matches: 3. CDR1 and CDR2 from the germline V gene are KGHSH and LQKENI. This CDR3 has 15 residues. The CDR3 reads CASSPQGANTDTQYF. The CDR3 DNA is TGTGCCAGCTCACCACAGGGGGCGAACACAGATACGCAGTATTTT.

This rearrangement joins TRBV18 to TRBJ2-1; the match to TRBD2 covers 12 bases. V shed 3 bases and J 7 bases; nucleotides not matched to a gene: 7. In germline, CDR1 is KGHSH, CDR2 LQKENI. The CDR3 has 16 amino acids. The CDR3 nucleotides read TGTGCCAGCTCACCGGGACTAGCGGGCGTGCGAAATGAGCAGTTCTTC. It specifies CASSPGLAGVRNEQFF.

A single count supports this clone. The chain uses TRBV6-6 and TRBJ2-5; 9 nucleotides align to TRBD1. Judging by the DNA end, TRBJ2-7 fits better; the J call may be wrong. The CDR3 length is 15 residues. Germline lookup yields CDR1 MNHNY and CDR2 SVGAGI (reference sequence). CDR3 nucleotide sequence: TGTGCCAGCAGCTCCGCCGGGACAGGGAGGTACGAGCAGTACTTC. As protein: CASSSAGTGRYEQYF.

The CDR3 sequence: CASRVNQPLRAMNTEAFF. Written as DNA, the CDR3 is TGTGCCAGCAGGGTAAACCAACCCCTCAGGGCGATGAACACTGAAGCTTTCTTT. The J gene is TRBJ1-1, the V gene TRBV11-2; D might be TRBD1 (5 bases). This CDR3 is 18 amino acids long. Deletions cut 6 bases from V and 0 bases from J, with 23 bases between. The germline V gene has CDR1 SGHAT and CDR2 FQNNGV.

The chain is built from TRBV6-1 and TRBJ1-1; D gene uncertain. The germline V gene encodes CDR1 MNHNS and CDR2 SASEGT. This CDR3 comprises 13 residues. Trimming removed 4 bases from V and 1 base from J, with 7 bases in between. CDR3 nucleotides: TGTGCCAGCAGTGCGGGGAGGAACACTGAAGCTTTCTTT. Encoded protein: CASSAGRNTEAFF.

This clone was seen just once. This sequence joins TRBV5-1 and TRBJ1-4; D ambiguous. Germline assignment: CDR1 SGHRS and CDR2 YFSETQ. CDR3 length: 15 residues. Deletions cut 5 bases from V and 8 bases from J, with 19 bases between. For the CDR3, the DNA is TGCGCCAGCAGGACTACGGGGAGTAGTACGGAAAAACTGTTTTTT. It is translated as CASRTTGSSTEKLFF.

The chain carries TRBV5-6 and TRBJ2-3; weak D call: TRBD2 (6 bases). The CDR3 has 15 amino acids. Germline V lookup: CDR1 SGHDT, CDR2 YYEEEE. V lost 1 base and J 1 base, leaving 10 bases between the germline ends. The DNA for the CDR3 is TGTGCCAGCAGCTTGCGGGGGACGGGCACAGATACGCAGTATTTT. This gives the protein CASSLRGTGTDTQYF. Drawing the rest from reference TRBV5-6 and TRBJ2-3, the complete variable domain is DAGVTQSPTHLIKTRGQQVTLRCSPKSGHDTVSWYQQALGQGPQFIFQYYEEEERQRGNFPDRFSGHQFPNYSSELNVNALLLGDSALYLCASSLRGTGTDTQYFGPGTRLTVL.

The chain recombines TRBV4-2 with TRBJ2-2; 7 bases line up with TRBD2. Unmatched junction bases numbered 7, after V lost 4 bases and J lost 5 bases. Germline V gene data show CDR1 as LGHNA and CDR2 as YNFKEQ. This CDR3 is 15 amino acids long. DNA for the CDR3: TGTGCCAGCAGCCCGGAGGGCGGGAGAACCGGGGAGCTGTTTTTT. Protein sequence: CASSPEGGRTGELFF.

The chain joins TRBV7-3 to TRBJ2-3; 11 bases match TRBD2. V trimming: 4 bases; J trimming: 2 bases; junction bases outside the gene matches: 5. The V gene's germline CDR1 is SGHTA and CDR2 FQGTGA. The length of the CDR3 is 16 residues. The CDR3 is CASSSIAGGLTDTQYF. The CDR3 DNA reads TGTGCCAGCAGCTCTATAGCGGGAGGGCTCACAGATACGCAGTATTTT.

The chain employs TRBV18 and TRBJ1-1; 8 nucleotides match TRBD1. With 3 bases clipped from V and 5 bases from J, the junction kept 5 bases outside the gene matches. The CDR3 sequence is 14 residues long. The germline CDR1 and CDR2 sequences are KGHSH and LQKENI. DNA for the CDR3: TGTGCCAGCTCACCTCAGGGGGCGCGAACTGAAGCTTTCTTT. Protein product: CASSPQGARTEAFF.

The CDR3 DNA follows: TGCGCCAGCGGAAAACCGGGACTAGCTGTCGAAGATACGCAGTATTTT. Amino acid sequence: CASGKPGLAVEDTQYF. This sequence joins TRBV10-2 and TRBJ2-3; 9 nucleotides agree with TRBD2. Germline values: CDR1 WSHSY, CDR2 SAAADI. The junction had 14 bases not matched to a gene; V was cut back by 8 bases and J by 5 bases. The CDR3 has 16 residues.